This T cell receptor (beta chain) was recorded in a study of blood T cell repertoires in COVID-19. Study summary: The United States, Italy and Spain were the sources of the acute and convalescent COVID-19 samples.

With 5 bases removed from V and 4 bases from J, the gap between germline ends came to 15 bases. This CDR3 spans 15 amino acids. In germline, CDR1 is SGHDN, CDR2 FVKESK. Seattle participants joined during active infection and were tracked over time. This clone was observed a few times. The method was immunoSEQ multiplex PCR; TCRdb's version includes in-frame clones alone and lacks a portion of them. The sample records some 290,000 clones, roughly 91% being singletons. Sequences were obtained from peripheral blood. The rearrangement uses TRBV14 and TRBJ1-3, with D perhaps matching TRBD1 (6 bases). This TCR was recovered from a woman aged 25 to 39 with COVID-19, enrolled during active disease. In nucleotides, the CDR3 is TGTGCCAGCAGCTCGACGACAGGATCAGGAAACACCATATATTTT. Its translation is CASSSTTGSGNTIYF.